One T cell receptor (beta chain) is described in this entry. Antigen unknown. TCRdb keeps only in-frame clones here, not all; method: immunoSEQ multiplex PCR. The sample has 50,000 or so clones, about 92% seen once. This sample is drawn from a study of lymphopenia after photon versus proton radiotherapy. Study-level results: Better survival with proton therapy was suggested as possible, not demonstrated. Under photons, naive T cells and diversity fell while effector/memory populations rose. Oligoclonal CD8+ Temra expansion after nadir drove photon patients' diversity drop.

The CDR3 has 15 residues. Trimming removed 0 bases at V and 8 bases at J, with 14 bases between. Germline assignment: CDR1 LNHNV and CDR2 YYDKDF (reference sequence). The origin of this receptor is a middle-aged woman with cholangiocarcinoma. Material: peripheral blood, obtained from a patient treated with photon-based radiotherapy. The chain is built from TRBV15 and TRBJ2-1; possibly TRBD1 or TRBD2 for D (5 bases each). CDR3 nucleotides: TGTGCCACCAGCAGAGATCGGGCTAGCAGGGATGAGCAGTTCTTC. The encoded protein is CATSRDRASRDEQFF.